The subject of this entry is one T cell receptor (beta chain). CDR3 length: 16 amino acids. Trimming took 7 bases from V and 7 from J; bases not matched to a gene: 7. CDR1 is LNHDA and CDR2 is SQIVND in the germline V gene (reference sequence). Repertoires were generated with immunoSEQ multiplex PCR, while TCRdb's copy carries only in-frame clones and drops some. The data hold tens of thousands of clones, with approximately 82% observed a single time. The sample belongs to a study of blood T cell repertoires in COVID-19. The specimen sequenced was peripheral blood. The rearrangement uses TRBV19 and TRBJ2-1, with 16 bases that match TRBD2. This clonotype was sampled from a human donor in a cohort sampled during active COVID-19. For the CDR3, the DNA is TGTGCCAGTATGCTGGGACTAGCGGGAGGGCGGAATGAGCAGTTCTTC. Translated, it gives CASMLGLAGGRNEQFF.